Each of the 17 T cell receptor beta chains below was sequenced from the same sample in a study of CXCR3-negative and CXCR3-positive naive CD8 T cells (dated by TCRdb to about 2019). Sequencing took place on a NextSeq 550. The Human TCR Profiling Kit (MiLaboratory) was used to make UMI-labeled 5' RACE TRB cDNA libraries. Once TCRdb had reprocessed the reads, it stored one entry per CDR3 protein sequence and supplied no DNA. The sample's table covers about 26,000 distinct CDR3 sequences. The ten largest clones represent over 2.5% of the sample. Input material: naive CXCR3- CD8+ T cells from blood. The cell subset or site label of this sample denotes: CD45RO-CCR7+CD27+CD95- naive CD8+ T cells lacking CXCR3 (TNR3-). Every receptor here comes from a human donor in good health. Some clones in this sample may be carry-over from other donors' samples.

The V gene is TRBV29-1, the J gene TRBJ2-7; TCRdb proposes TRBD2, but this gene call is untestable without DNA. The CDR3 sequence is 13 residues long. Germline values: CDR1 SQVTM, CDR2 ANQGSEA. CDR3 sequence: CSVGPYGSYEQYF.

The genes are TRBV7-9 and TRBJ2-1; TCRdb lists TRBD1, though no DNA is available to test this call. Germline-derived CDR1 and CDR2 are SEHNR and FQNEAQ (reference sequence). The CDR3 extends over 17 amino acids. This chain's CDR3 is CASSPQGDGGAYNEQFF.

The CDR3 sequence is CSAREGGDTEAFF. The chain combines TRBV20-1 with TRBJ1-1. CDR3 length: 13 amino acids. Germline CDR1 reads DFQATT; CDR2 reads SNEGSKA (reference sequence).

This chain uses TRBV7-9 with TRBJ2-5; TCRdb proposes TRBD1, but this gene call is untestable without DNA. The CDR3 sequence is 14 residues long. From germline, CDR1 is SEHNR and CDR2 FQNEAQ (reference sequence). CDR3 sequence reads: CASSLWDNQETQYF.

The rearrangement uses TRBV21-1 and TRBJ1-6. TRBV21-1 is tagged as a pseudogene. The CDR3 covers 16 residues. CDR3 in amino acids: CASSTTRRSLNSPLHF.

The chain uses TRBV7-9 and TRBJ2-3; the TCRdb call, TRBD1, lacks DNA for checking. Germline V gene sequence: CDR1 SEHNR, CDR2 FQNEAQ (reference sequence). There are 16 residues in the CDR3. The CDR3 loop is CASSPPYRDTTDTQYF.

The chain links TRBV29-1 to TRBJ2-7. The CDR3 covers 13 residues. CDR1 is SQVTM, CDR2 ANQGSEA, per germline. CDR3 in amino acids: CSVFGGDSYEQYF.

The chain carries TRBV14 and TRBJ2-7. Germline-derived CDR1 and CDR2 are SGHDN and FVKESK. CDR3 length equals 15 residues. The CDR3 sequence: CASSQDFEHLYEQYF.

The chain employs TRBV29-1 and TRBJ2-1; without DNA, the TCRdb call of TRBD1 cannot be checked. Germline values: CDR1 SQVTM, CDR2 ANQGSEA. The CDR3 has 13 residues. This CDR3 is CSVGTGFNNEQFF.

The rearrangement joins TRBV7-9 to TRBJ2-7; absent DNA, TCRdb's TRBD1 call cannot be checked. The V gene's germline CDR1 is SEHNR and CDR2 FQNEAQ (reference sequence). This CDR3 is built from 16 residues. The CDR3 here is CASSLPGTGTNREQYF.

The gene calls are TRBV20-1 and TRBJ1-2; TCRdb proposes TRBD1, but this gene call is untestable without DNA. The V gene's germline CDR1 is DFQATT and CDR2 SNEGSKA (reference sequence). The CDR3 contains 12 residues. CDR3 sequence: CSAPRGGHGYTF.

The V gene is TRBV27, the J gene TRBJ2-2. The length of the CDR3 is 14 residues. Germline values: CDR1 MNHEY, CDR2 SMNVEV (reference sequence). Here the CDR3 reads CASSLVGVTGELFF.

The CDR3 protein is CASSQGMLMNTEAFF. The chain couples TRBV4-1 to TRBJ1-1. This CDR3 has 15 amino acids. Germline values: CDR1 MGHRA, CDR2 YSYEKL.

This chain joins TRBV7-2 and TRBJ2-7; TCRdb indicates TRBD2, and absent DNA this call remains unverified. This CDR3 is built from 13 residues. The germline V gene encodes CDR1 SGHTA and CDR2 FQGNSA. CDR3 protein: CASREGFSYEQYF.

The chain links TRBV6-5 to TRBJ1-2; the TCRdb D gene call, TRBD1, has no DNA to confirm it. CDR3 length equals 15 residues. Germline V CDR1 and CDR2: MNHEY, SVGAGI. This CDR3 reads CASSYDSRTGYGYTF.

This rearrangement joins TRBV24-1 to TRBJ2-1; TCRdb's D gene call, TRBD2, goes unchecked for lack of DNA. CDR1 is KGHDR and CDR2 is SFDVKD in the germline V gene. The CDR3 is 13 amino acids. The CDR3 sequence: CATSATADNEQFF.

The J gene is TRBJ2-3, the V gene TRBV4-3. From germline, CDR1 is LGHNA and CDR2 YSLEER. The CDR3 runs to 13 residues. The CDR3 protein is CASSQDNTDTQYF.